Listed here is a single TCR beta chain. No antigen is known for it. This entry belongs to a study of vaccination effects on CD4 cells after COVID-19. Assay: immunoSEQ multiplex PCR; the TCRdb copy retains only in-frame clones and omits some. This table holds about 47,000 clones, approximately 70% found once. Following culture for under 12 days, CD4+ T cells were isolated. Participants received two doses of either the BNT162b2 or mRNA-1273 vaccine. On days 3 and 7, fresh IL-2 medium replaced half the medium. General study findings and limits: Convalescent patients were scarce, and early post-infection timepoints were absent. At late timepoints after vaccination, vaccine- and infection-induced clones shrank markedly.

The sequencing here drew on CD4+ T cells from PBMCs cultured without peptide, taken after COVID-19 vaccination. This TCR derives from a human donor who received a COVID-19 vaccine.

CDR3 residues: CASRDYSGNTIYF. CDR3 in DNA: TGTGCCAGCAGGGACTACTCTGGAAACACCATATATTTT. This chain uses TRBV12-3 or TRBV12-4 with TRBJ1-3; D ambiguous. The V end lost 6 bases, the J end lost 0 bases, and 6 bases lay between the germline ends. There are 13 residues in the CDR3.